This TCR beta chain derives from a study of human T cells and chemical hapten exposure. Library preparation tagged each individual cDNA molecule with a unique molecular identifier. Using its own MiXCR run on the RACE reads, TCRdb lists one record per CDR3 protein. Found here are approximately 79,000 distinct CDR3 sequences, about 8.6% of them singletons; the top ten hold 1.5%. Noted time point: healthy volunteer bleed at 6 weeks. Unfractionated whole blood was the source from which total RNA was extracted. CDR3 size: 14 residues. Looked up from germline, CDR1 is GTSNPN and CDR2 is SVGIG (reference sequence). V lost 1 base and J lost 5; bases outside the gene matches: 2. This clonotype was observed a handful of times.

The chain links TRBV30 to TRBJ2-5; 12 bases match TRBD2. The sequenced material came from whole blood. This TCR came from a male donor in good health. Some clones in this sample may be carry-over from other donors' samples. The CDR3 DNA follows: TGTGCCTGGAGTGGAGGACTAGCGGGGGAGACCCAGTACTTC. It translates to CAWSGGLAGETQYF.